This T cell receptor (beta chain) was sequenced in a study of control samples from healthy donors and cancer patients. Produced via immunoSEQ multiplex PCR; TCRdb's table is partial and in-frame only. Of more than 25,000 clones in the sample, roughly 85% were seen once. Trimming removed 5 bases from V and 0 bases from J; junction bases left unmatched: 6. The CDR3 runs 17 residues. Germline CDR1 SGHRS, CDR2 YFSETQ. The TCR sequence derives from a woman aged 55-70 years with head and neck cancer. The source material was PBMCs. V is TRBV5-1 and J is TRBJ2-3; 13 nucleotides line up with TRBD2. The CDR3 DNA reads TGCGCCAGCAGTTCCCGACTAGCGGGGGGTAGCACAGATACGCAGTATTTT. This codes for CASSSRLAGGSTDTQYF.